Listed below are T cell receptor beta chains from one sample, sequenced in a study of shared clonotypes between healthy human individuals. Some clones are missing from TCRdb's copy, which holds only in-frame ones; the method was immunoSEQ multiplex PCR. The sample contains 550,000 to 800,000 clones, approximately 79% of which appear only once. The source material was memory CD4+ T cells sorted from blood. The receptors originated from a woman aged 25 to 39 in good health. Each CDR3 is given with its conserved first and last residue. Each record gives: CDR3 protein, CDR3 DNA, clone size, V gene, J gene, D gene. The D gene is left open where the match is weak. Expanded clones get a size class; other rows say once, few or many, or leave the size out.

CASSGLPGLKLTDTQYF	TGTGCCAGCTCAGGGTTACCGGGACTCAAACTAACAGATACGCAGTATTTT	.	TRBV18	TRBJ2-3	.
CASSSLRDKNTGELFF	TGTGCCAGCAGTTCCCTCCGGGACAAGAACACCGGGGAGCTGTTTTTT	few	TRBV27	TRBJ2-2	.
CASSTTGGRQPQHF	TGTGCCAGTAGTACGACAGGGGGCAGACAGCCCCAGCATTTT	.	TRBV19	TRBJ1-5	TRBD1
CASSTGTGYYEQYF	TGTGCCAGCAGTACCGGGACAGGGTACTACGAGCAGTACTTC	few	TRBV2	TRBJ2-7	TRBD1
CASRLSGRPGELFF	TGTGCCAGCAGACTTAGCGGGAGACCCGGGGAGCTGTTTTTT	.	TRBV5-6	TRBJ2-2	TRBD2
CASTAPGGGNQPQHF	TGTGCCAGTACCGCCCCCGGGGGCGGCAATCAGCCCCAGCATTTT	.	TRBV19	TRBJ1-5	.
CAISGTGSSGANVLTF	TGTGCCATCAGCGGGACAGGGAGCTCTGGGGCCAACGTCCTGACTTTC	.	TRBV10-3	TRBJ2-6	TRBD1
CASSPGLASYEQYF	TGTGCCAGCTCACCAGGCCTAGCGTCCTACGAGCAGTACTTC	few	TRBV18	TRBJ2-7	.
CASSPTSGRAADTQYF	TGCGCCAGCAGCCCCACTAGCGGGAGGGCCGCAGATACGCAGTATTTT	.	TRBV5-1	TRBJ2-3	TRBD2
CASSWTQGKDTQYF	TGTGCCAGCAGCTGGACGCAGGGCAAAGATACGCAGTATTTT	once	TRBV5-4	TRBJ2-3	.
CASSRLDTSSNEQYF	TGTGCCAGCAGCAGGTTGGACACCTCTTCAAACGAGCAGTACTTC	.	TRBV28	TRBJ2-7	.
CASSLKGYGEKLFF	TGTGCCAGCAGTTTGAAGGGGTACGGAGAAAAACTGTTTTTT	.	TRBV28	TRBJ1-4	.
CASSTGQGSNSAGELFF	TGTGCCAGCAGCACTGGACAGGGTAGTAATTCAGCCGGGGAGCTGTTTTTT	once	TRBV5-4	TRBJ2-2	TRBD1
CASSKTGTGAYEQYF	TGTGCCAGCTCAAAAACCGGGACTGGAGCCTACGAGCAGTACTTC	.	TRBV18	TRBJ2-7	.
CASSKRIGSQETQYF	TGTGCCAGTAGCAAAAGAATCGGGAGCCAAGAGACCCAGTACTTC	few	TRBV19	TRBJ2-5	.
CASSRTSGINTGELFF	TGTGCCAGCAGCCGGACTAGCGGGATAAACACCGGGGAGCTGTTTTTT	.	TRBV11-3	TRBJ2-2	TRBD2
CASRPRRAGNTEAFF	TGTGCCAGCAGACCAAGAAGGGCTGGGAACACTGAAGCTTTCTTT	once	TRBV5-6	TRBJ1-1	.
CASSIGETQYF	TGTGCCAGCAGCATCGGGGAGACCCAGTACTTC	.	TRBV11-2	TRBJ2-5	.
CSPQGASYTF	TGCAGCCCCCAGGGGGCTAGCTACACCTTC	.	TRBV20-1	TRBJ1-2	TRBD1
CASSVRYEQYF	TGTGCCAGCAGTGTACGGTACGAGCAGTACTTC	.	TRBV2	TRBJ2-7	.